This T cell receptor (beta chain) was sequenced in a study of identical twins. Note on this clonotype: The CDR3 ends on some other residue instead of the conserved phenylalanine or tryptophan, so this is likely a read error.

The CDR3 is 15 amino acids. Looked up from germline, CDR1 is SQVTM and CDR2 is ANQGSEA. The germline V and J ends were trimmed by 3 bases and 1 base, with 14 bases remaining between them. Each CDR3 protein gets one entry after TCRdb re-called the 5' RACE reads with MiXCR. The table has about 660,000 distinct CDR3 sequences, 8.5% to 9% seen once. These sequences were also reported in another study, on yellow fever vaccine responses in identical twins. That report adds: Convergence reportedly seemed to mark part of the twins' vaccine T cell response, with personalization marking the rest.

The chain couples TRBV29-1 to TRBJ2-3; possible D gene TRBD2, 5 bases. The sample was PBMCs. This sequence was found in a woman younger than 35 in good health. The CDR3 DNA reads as TGCAGCGTTGATGGGCTCCCCGGGGGCACAGATACGCAGTATTTA. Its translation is CSVDGLPGGTDTQYL.